One sample yielded the 14 T cell receptor beta chains listed below, sequenced in a study of T cells after yellow fever vaccination. In TCRdb, the 5' RACE reads were re-called with MiXCR into one record per CDR3 protein. The sample holds about 320,000 distinct CDR3 sequences, 4% to 5.5% seen once. The sample was PBMCs, taken 15 days after the yellow fever booster vaccination. All receptors come from a man younger than 35 who received the YFV17D yellow fever vaccine.

This clonotype has at least ten counts. The chain links TRBV20-1 to TRBJ2-4; possible D gene TRBD1, 6 bases. V lost 3 bases and J lost 0, with 24 bases in between. The germline gives CDR1 DFQATT, CDR2 SNEGSKA (reference sequence). The CDR3 is 19 amino acids. CDR3 in DNA: TGCAGTGCTAGGGGCCTCCGGGACACATCCGCGCTAGCCAAAAACATTCAGTACTTC. It translates to CSARGLRDTSALAKNIQYF.

This clonotype occurred many times. V usage is TRBV4-3 and J usage is TRBJ1-4, with 9 nucleotides matching TRBD1. Germline V lookup: CDR1 LGHNA, CDR2 YSLEER. J lost 8 bases, V lost 0 bases, and 7 bases had no gene match. This CDR3 contains 16 residues. The CDR3 loop reads CASSQEVTGGREKLFF. As DNA, the CDR3 is TGCGCCAGCAGCCAAGAGGTGACAGGGGGTCGGGAAAAACTGTTTTTT.

This clonotype has a count of ten or more. This chain uses TRBV28 with TRBJ2-3; perhaps TRBD1 as D (6 bases). The germline V gene encodes CDR1 MDHEN and CDR2 SYDVKM. Trimming removed 3 bases at V and 5 bases at J, with 9 bases between. The CDR3 is 13 amino acids. The CDR3: CASSLGAGDTQYF. The CDR3 nucleotides are TGTGCCAGCAGTTTGGGGGCTGGAGATACGCAGTATTTT.

This clonotype was found many times. This chain uses TRBV5-1 with TRBJ2-7; D is possibly TRBD1 or TRBD2 (7 bases each). CDR1 is SGHRS, CDR2 YFSETQ, per germline. V gave up 2 bases and J gave up 3 bases, with 15 bases separating them. This CDR3 is 15 amino acids long. CDR3 residues: CASSFGSGGVYEQYV. CDR3 coding DNA: TGCGCCAGCAGCTTTGGTTCAGGGGGGGTCTACGAGCAGTACGTC.

This clonotype was detected ten times or more. The chain joins TRBV29-1 to TRBJ2-5; tentatively, D is TRBD2 (5 bases). CDR3 length: 13 amino acids. Deletions cut 6 bases from V and 5 bases from J, with 16 bases between. Germline values: CDR1 SQVTM, CDR2 ANQGSEA. The CDR3 DNA reads TGCAGCGTCTCGGGGTCTGGGATGGAGACCCAGTACTTC. Translated: CSVSGSGMETQYF. The full variable domain, in which reference TRBV29-1 and TRBJ2-5 provide the parts outside the CDR3, is SAVISQKPSRDICQRGTSLTIQCQVDSQVTMMFWYRQQPGQSLTLIATANQGSEATYESGFVIDKFPISRPNLTFSTLTVSNMSPEDSSIYLCSVSGSGMETQYFGPGTRLLVL.

This clonotype was seen a few times. The genes are TRBV24-1 and TRBJ2-1, with D tentatively TRBD1 (5 bases). V lost 0 bases, J lost 8 bases, and 7 bases lay in between. CDR1 is KGHDR and CDR2 is SFDVKD in the germline V gene. This CDR3 is 13 amino acids long. The DNA for the CDR3 is TGTGCCACCAGTGATTTGGGGGCAGATGAGCAGTTCTTC. Its translation: CATSDLGADEQFF.

This clonotype was counted at least ten times. The chain joins TRBV6-5 to TRBJ2-1; a weak D match, TRBD2 (5 bases). Deletions cut 6 bases from V and 0 bases from J, with 18 bases between. Germline CDR1 is MNHEY and CDR2 is SVGAGI. This CDR3 has 17 amino acids. The CDR3 DNA follows: TGTGCCAGCAGGTCCTTCGAGCGGAGGAGCTCCTACAATGAGCAGTTCTTC. Its protein is CASRSFERRSSYNEQFF.

This chain uses TRBV7-9 with TRBJ2-1; D possibly matches TRBD1 or TRBD2 (5 bases each). The CDR3 has 17 amino acids. Trimming took off 3 bases at V and 7 bases at J, with 22 bases between the two ends. The germline CDR1 and CDR2 sequences are SEHNR and FQNEAQ (reference sequence). The CDR3 DNA sequence: TGTGCCAGCAGCTTTATCCGGGGCGCAAACTTTGAGAATGAGCAGTTCTTC. Amino acid sequence: CASSFIRGANFENEQFF.

The sample holds many counts of this clonotype. The J gene is TRBJ2-5, the V gene TRBV10-3, with 7 bases aligning to TRBD2. Germline V CDR1 and CDR2: ENHRY, SYGVKD. V gave up 10 bases and J gave up 2 bases; unmatched junction bases: 1. The length of the CDR3 is 11 residues. The DNA for the CDR3 is TGTGCCACGGGACTACAAGAGACCCAGTACTTC. The encoded protein is CATGLQETQYF.

The V and J genes are TRBV18 and TRBJ1-4; 8 nucleotides agree with TRBD1. V was pared by 3 bases and J by 0 bases, with 6 bases of the junction left unmatched. CDR3 size: 17 residues. Germline CDR1 reads KGHSH; CDR2 reads LQKENI. This CDR3 is CASSPMTGAATNEKLFF. The CDR3 DNA reads as TGTGCCAGCTCACCCATGACAGGGGCTGCAACTAATGAAAAACTGTTTTTT.

V usage is TRBV10-3 and J usage is TRBJ2-7; TRBD1 matches at 7 bases. V trimming: 4 bases; J trimming: 2 bases; junction bases outside the gene matches: 2. Germline lookup yields CDR1 ENHRY and CDR2 SYGVKD. CDR3 length: 13 amino acids. The CDR3 loop is CAISGDSTYEQYF. The DNA of the CDR3 is TGTGCCATCAGTGGGGACAGCACCTACGAGCAGTACTTC.

This sequence joins TRBV29-1 and TRBJ1-1; tentatively, D is TRBD1 (6 bases). Looked up from germline, CDR1 is SQVTM and CDR2 is ANQGSEA. The CDR3 length is 15 residues. The V end was cut by 2 bases, the J end by 0 bases, with 13 bases between. The CDR3 coding sequence is TGCAGCGTTGAACCTATAGGACAGATGAACACTGAAGCTTTCTTT. It codes for CSVEPIGQMNTEAFF.

This clonotype was observed at least ten times. The chain has TRBV15 and TRBJ2-5, with TRBD1 as a possible D gene (6 bases). Germline CDR1 and CDR2: LNHNV and YYDKDF (reference sequence). This CDR3 is built from 14 residues. The V end was cut by 1 base, the J end by 3 bases, with 9 bases between. This chain's CDR3 is CATSRGTVEETQYF. As DNA, the CDR3 is TGTGCCACCAGCAGAGGGACAGTTGAAGAGACCCAGTACTTC. The whole variable domain, filled in from reference TRBV15 and TRBJ2-5, reads DAMVIQNPRYQVTQFGKPVTLSCSQTLNHNVMYWYQQKSSQAPKLLFHYYDKDFNNEADTPDNFQSRRPNTSFCFLDIRSPGLGDTAMYLCATSRGTVEETQYFGPGTRLLVL.

The sample holds many counts of this clonotype. The genes are TRBV6-1 and TRBJ1-4, with 7 bases aligning to TRBD1. Germline-derived CDR1 and CDR2 are MNHNS and SASEGT. Trimming removed 5 bases from V and 8 bases from J; junction bases left unmatched: 8. This CDR3 is 14 amino acids long. The CDR3 DNA follows: TGTGCCAGCAGTTTCCGACAGGGATTCGAAAAACTGTTTTTT. It translates to CASSFRQGFEKLFF.